Below, 21 T cell receptor beta chains from the same sample are listed, as sequenced in a study of response to subunit inactivated influenza vaccine. TCRdb reanalysed the RT-PCR reads using MiXCR and keeps one entry per CDR3 protein. The table shows roughly 570,000 distinct CDR3 sequences, with less than 15% occurring only once. The input for sequencing was PBMCs from blood, taken roughly 13 days after vaccination. These receptors originate from a man aged 50 to 59 who received an inactivated influenza vaccine.

This clonotype was observed a few times. In nucleotides, the CDR3 is TGCGCCAGCAGCCACTCCAGGGAGAGGGGGTCCTACGAGCAGTACTTC. Protein: CASSHSRERGSYEQYF. V usage is TRBV4-1 and J usage is TRBJ2-7, with D perhaps matching TRBD1 (6 bases). The CDR3 is 16 residues long. Germline V gene data show CDR1 as MGHRA and CDR2 as YSYEKL. Trimming cost V 3 bases and J 1 base, with 16 bases left between them.

This clonotype was counted a few times. V usage is TRBV11-2 and J usage is TRBJ2-1; D possibly uses TRBD1 or TRBD2 (6 bases each). Germline V gene lookup returns CDR1 SGHAT and CDR2 FQNNGV. With 3 bases removed from V and 2 bases from J, the gap between germline ends came to 11 bases. The CDR3 runs to 15 residues. CDR3 sequence reads: CASSFSGEAYNEQFF. CDR3 in DNA: TGTGCCAGCAGCTTCTCAGGGGAGGCCTACAATGAGCAGTTCTTC.

The chain links TRBV20-1 to TRBJ1-5; D is ambiguous. The CDR3 extends over 15 amino acids. Per the germline V gene, CDR1 is DFQATT and CDR2 is SNEGSKA (reference sequence). Trimming shortened V by 6 bases and J by 1 base, and 16 bases separated the two germline ends. CDR3 sequence reads: CSAAKEMNSNQPQHF. CDR3 bases: TGCAGTGCCGCCAAAGAGATGAACAGCAATCAGCCCCAGCATTTT.

The rearrangement joins TRBV7-9 to TRBJ2-5, with D uncertain. V lost 2 bases and J 4 bases, leaving 11 bases between the germline ends. Per the germline V gene, CDR1 is SEHNR and CDR2 is FQNEAQ (reference sequence). The CDR3 is 14 residues long. The DNA of the CDR3 is TGTGCCAGCAGCTTAAGCCTTTCCGTAGAGACCCAGTACTTC. It translates to CASSLSLSVETQYF.

This clonotype was counted between two and nine times. The genes are TRBV30 and TRBJ2-2, with D maybe TRBD2 (5 bases). The V and J ends lost 0 bases and 4 bases respectively, with 18 bases between them. The CDR3 is 17 amino acids. CDR1 and CDR2 (germline): GTSNPN, SVGIG (reference sequence). This CDR3 is CAWSVIRTVRGTGELFF. Written as DNA, the CDR3 is TGTGCCTGGAGTGTAATTAGGACTGTTCGGGGCACCGGGGAGCTGTTTTTT.

This clonotype was seen a few times. The chain combines TRBV2 with TRBJ2-1, with TRBD2 as a possible D gene (6 bases). Germline V gene sequence: CDR1 SNHLY, CDR2 FYNNEI. V was pared by 6 bases and J by 5 bases, with 17 bases between. The CDR3 totals 15 residues. The CDR3 coding sequence is TGTGCCAGCAGAGCTTGGGGAGGATCCCACAATGAGCAGTTCTTC. This codes for CASRAWGGSHNEQFF.

This clonotype showed up many times. The chain uses TRBV7-9 and TRBJ2-5, with D unclear. The V gene's germline CDR1 is SEHNR and CDR2 FQNEAQ (reference sequence). V dropped 2 bases and J dropped 2 bases, with 15 bases sitting between them. This CDR3 has 16 amino acids. The CDR3 sequence: CASSLRVSEWQETQYF. The CDR3, as DNA: TGTGCCAGCAGCTTAAGGGTCTCGGAATGGCAAGAGACCCAGTACTTC.

The genes are TRBV6-2 or TRBV6-3 and TRBJ2-1, with no clear D. This CDR3 spans 15 amino acids. The V gene lost 6 bases and the J gene lost 3 bases, with 15 bases spanning the gap. Germline CDR1 is MNHEY and CDR2 is SVGEGT. DNA of the CDR3: TGTGCCAGCAGCCTCCTACCCACGGGCTACAATGAGCAGTTCTTC. Residues: CASSLLPTGYNEQFF.

This clonotype was picked up many times. This chain joins TRBV11-2 and TRBJ2-1; 7 bases are a match to TRBD1. CDR3 length equals 16 residues. From germline, CDR1 is SGHAT and CDR2 FQNNGV. Trimming removed 5 bases from V and 0 bases from J; junction bases left unmatched: 7. CDR3 sequence (DNA): TGTGCCAGCAGCGCGCGACAGGGAAGCTCCTACAATGAGCAGTTCTTC. Amino acid sequence: CASSARQGSSYNEQFF.

This clonotype showed up many times. CDR3 in amino acids: CASSYMKREGGEQFF. The CDR3 region has the DNA TGTGCCAGCAGTTACATGAAGCGGGAGGGTGGGGAGCAGTTCTTC. This rearrangement joins TRBV6-2 or TRBV6-3 to TRBJ2-1; 10 nucleotides line up with TRBD2. The CDR3 totals 15 residues. Germline V gene data show CDR1 as MNHEY and CDR2 as SVGEGT. The V gene end was trimmed by 2 bases and the J gene end by 10 bases; junction bases not matched to a gene: 8.

The genes are TRBV12-3 or TRBV12-4 and TRBJ2-1, with 8 bases matching TRBD2. After removal of 3 bases from V and 7 bases from J, the junction contained 8 bases not matched to a gene. CDR3 size: 15 residues. CDR3: CASSFAGGRGNEQFF. For the CDR3, the DNA is TGTGCCAGCAGTTTCGCGGGAGGTAGGGGGAATGAGCAGTTCTTC.

The chain has TRBV28 and TRBJ1-3, with D perhaps TRBD1 (6 bases). Trimming took off 3 bases at V and 0 bases at J, with 15 bases between the two ends. Germline CDR1 reads MDHEN; CDR2 reads SYDVKM. The CDR3 spans 17 residues. This chain's CDR3 is CASSFLTQGLSGNTIYF. In DNA, the CDR3 is TGTGCCAGCAGTTTTTTGACACAGGGCCTCTCTGGAAACACCATATATTTT. The whole variable domain, remainder taken from reference TRBV28 and TRBJ1-3, is DVKVTQSSRYLVKRTGEKVFLECVQDMDHENMFWYRQDPGLGLRLIYFSYDVKMKEKGDIPEGYSVSREKKERFSLILESASTNQTSMYLCASSFLTQGLSGNTIYFGEGSWLTVV.

This clonotype was observed a few times. The chain links TRBV7-2 to TRBJ2-7; no firm D call. The ends were cut back, 5 bases at V and 4 bases at J, with 15 bases in the middle. The germline gives CDR1 SGHTA, CDR2 FQGNSA. CDR3 length: 14 residues. The CDR3 is CASSPPLSPYEQYF. The CDR3 DNA follows: TGTGCCAGCAGCCCGCCCTTGTCGCCGTACGAGCAGTACTTC.

This clonotype appeared a few times. The V gene is TRBV7-2, the J gene TRBJ2-2, with 11 positions matching TRBD1. There are 16 residues in the CDR3. V was pared by 4 bases and J by 5 bases, with 6 bases of the junction left unmatched. Per germline, CDR1 SGHTA and CDR2 FQGNSA. For the CDR3, the DNA is TGTGCCAGCAGCTCCCGGGACAGGGGGAGAACCGGGGAGCTGTTTTTT. It codes for CASSSRDRGRTGELFF.

This clonotype was counted a few times. The genes are TRBV27 and TRBJ2-1, with D possibly being TRBD2 (5 bases). Germline CDR1 MNHEY, CDR2 SMNVEV (reference sequence). V lost 5 bases and J 0 bases, leaving 17 bases between the germline ends. CDR3 length: 17 amino acids. The CDR3 spells CASSPRGVNYSYNEQFF. For the CDR3, the DNA is TGTGCCAGCAGTCCTCGGGGAGTGAACTACTCCTACAATGAGCAGTTCTTC.

This clonotype was picked up a small number of times. J is TRBJ1-3 and V is TRBV7-2; 7 nucleotides line up with TRBD1. CDR3 size: 15 residues. After removal of 6 bases from V and 0 bases from J, the junction contained 5 bases not matched to a gene. Germline V gives CDR1 SGHTA, CDR2 FQGNSA. CDR3 residues: CASRRQGLSGNTIYF. The CDR3 DNA reads as TGTGCCAGCAGGCGACAGGGACTCTCTGGAAACACCATATATTTT.

V usage is TRBV10-3 and J usage is TRBJ2-3; 7 bases are shared with TRBD1. The CDR3 extends over 14 amino acids. CDR1 ENHRY and CDR2 SYGVKD come from the germline V gene. Trimming took 3 bases from V and 3 from J; bases not matched to a gene: 3. The CDR3 sequence is CAISEATGTDTQYF. CDR3 DNA sequence: TGTGCCATCAGTGAAGCGACAGGGACAGATACGCAGTATTTT.

This clonotype was recorded a few times. This chain joins TRBV7-2 and TRBJ2-7; the match to TRBD2 covers 7 bases. V was pared by 1 base and J by 6 bases, with 6 bases of the junction left unmatched. The CDR3 is 14 residues long. The V gene's germline CDR1 is SGHTA and CDR2 FQGNSA. CDR3 sequence: CASSLVGGEGEQYF. Here the CDR3 DNA reads TGTGCCAGCAGCTTAGTGGGGGGGGAGGGCGAGCAGTACTTC.

Of note for this clonotype: At one end, the junction sequence differs from germline, possibly due to a read error. J is TRBJ1-2 and V is TRBV5-1; D perhaps matches TRBD1 (5 bases). The CDR3 totals 11 residues. Germline V CDR1 and CDR2: SGHRS, YFSETQ. The CDR3 protein is CASSPGHGYSF. CDR3 DNA: TGCGCCAGCAGTCCAGGGCATGGCTACTCCTTC.

This chain joins TRBV15 and TRBJ2-7, with 10 bases identical to TRBD1. Trimming removed 5 bases from V and 6 bases from J; junction bases left unmatched: 7. There are 14 residues in the CDR3. The germline V gene encodes CDR1 LNHNV and CDR2 YYDKDF (reference sequence). The CDR3 coding sequence is TGTGCCACCAGCCGTGACAGGGGGCGCGGCGAGCAGTACTTC. This encodes CATSRDRGRGEQYF.

This clonotype showed up just a few times. V is TRBV29-1 and J is TRBJ2-1; 9 bases fit TRBD1. J was trimmed by 14 bases and V by 0 bases; bases with no gene match: 20. This CDR3 is built from 17 residues. Per the germline V gene, CDR1 is SQVTM and CDR2 is ANQGSEA. DNA of the CDR3: TGCAGCGTTGAAGACCCAACAGGGGGCGCGTTACGAGGGGGCAAGTTCTTC. Amino acid sequence: CSVEDPTGGALRGGKFF.